Below, 7 T cell receptor beta chains from the same sample are listed, as sequenced in a study of blood T cell repertoires in COVID-19. TCRdb's table, derived via immunoSEQ multiplex PCR, lists solely in-frame clones and lacks some. In the table there are about 330,000 clones, around 90% of which are singletons. Specimen: peripheral blood. The receptors shown here come from a man under 40 with COVID-19, enrolled during active disease.

This chain joins TRBV9 and TRBJ2-1; 7 bases are shared with TRBD2. CDR1 is SGDLS and CDR2 is YYNGEE in the germline V gene. CDR3 length: 15 residues. With 0 bases clipped from V and 6 bases from J, the junction kept 6 bases outside the gene matches. CDR3 protein: CASSVGAGVRNEQFF. For the CDR3, the DNA is TGTGCCAGCAGCGTAGGGGCGGGAGTTCGCAATGAGCAGTTCTTC.

The rearrangement links TRBV10-3 to TRBJ2-1; 8 bases map to TRBD1. CDR3 length: 15 residues. The junction had 4 bases not matched to a gene; V was cut back by 5 bases and J by 1 base. Germline CDR1 reads ENHRY; CDR2 reads SYGVKD. Here the CDR3 reads CAISSRGLSYNEQFF. As DNA, the CDR3 is TGTGCCATCAGTTCCAGGGGGCTTTCCTACAATGAGCAGTTCTTC.

The J gene is TRBJ2-7, the V gene TRBV7-9, with 7 bases fitting TRBD2. The CDR3 contains 14 residues. Per the germline V gene, CDR1 is SEHNR and CDR2 is FQNEAQ (reference sequence). After removal of 0 bases from V and 6 bases from J, the junction contained 5 bases not matched to a gene. The CDR3 region has the DNA TGTGCCAGCAGCTTAGCGGGAGGGCTACGCGAGCAGTACTTC. Its translation is CASSLAGGLREQYF.

The chain uses TRBV9 and TRBJ1-4; D is uncertain. CDR1 and CDR2 from the germline V gene are SGDLS and YYNGEE. The CDR3 runs 15 residues. V lost 0 bases and J 3 bases, leaving 9 bases between the germline ends. Here the CDR3 reads CASSVERHPNEKLFF. CDR3 coding DNA: TGTGCCAGCAGCGTAGAAAGACACCCTAATGAAAAACTGTTTTTT.

On this clone: The sample has other DNA sequences that encode this CDR3 too. The chain recombines TRBV7-3 with TRBJ2-3; 14 bases align to TRBD2. The CDR3 contains 15 residues. V lost 4 bases to trimming and J lost 4 bases; unmatched junction nucleotides: 1. The V gene's germline CDR1 is SGHTA and CDR2 FQGTGA. CDR3 in DNA: TGTGCCAGCAGCTCGGGACTAGCGGGAGCAGATACGCAGTATTTT. Protein product: CASSSGLAGADTQYF.

This rearrangement joins TRBV19 to TRBJ1-1; D gene uncertain. In germline, CDR1 is LNHDA, CDR2 SQIVND (reference sequence). The CDR3 loop spans 12 amino acids. Trimming removed 3 bases from V and 2 bases from J, with 4 bases in between. CDR3 sequence (DNA): TGTGCCAGTAGTATGTCTAACACTGAAGCTTTCTTT. The encoded protein is CASSMSNTEAFF.

This CDR3 reads CASSQGAQETQYF. CDR3 DNA: TGTGCCAGCAGCCAAGGGGCTCAAGAGACCCAGTACTTC. The chain is built from TRBV3-1 (or the pseudogene TRBV3-2) and TRBJ2-5; D is uncertain. This CDR3 has 13 residues. Germline V lookup: CDR1 LGHDT, CDR2 YNNKEL (reference sequence). The V end was cut by 1 base, the J end by 2 bases, with 5 bases between.